A selection of T cell receptor beta chains follows, all from one sample in a study of blood T cell repertoires in COVID-19. Sequenced by immunoSEQ multiplex PCR; TCRdb stores in-frame clones only, minus some. There are 150,000 to 200,000 clones in the sample; around 79% occur only once, and about 11% lies in the top ten. Sequencing was performed on PBMCs or T cells enriched from blood (not recorded which). All receptors derive from a man between 50 and 59 years old who had recovered from COVID-19. CDR3s include the opening cysteine and the closing phenylalanine or tryptophan. Each record gives: V gene, J gene, CDR3 length, CDR3 protein.

>TRBV9|TRBJ2-3|17
CASSGRQGPKGTDTQYF
>TRBV7-3|TRBJ2-3|16
CASSLPASGSTDTQYF
>TRBV5-1|TRBJ1-1|18
CASSLAGTGGIMNTEAFF
>TRBV7-8|TRBJ1-1|14
CASSSRTGETEAFF
>TRBV5-6|TRBJ2-7|13
CASSRTGIREQYF
>TRBV28|TRBJ1-2|14
CASSSGQGNYGYTF
>TRBV28|TRBJ2-7|13
CASLSRTGYEQYF
>TRBV9|TRBJ2-1|17
CASSTGTSGSVENEQFF
>TRBV27|TRBJ1-6|12
CASREENSPLHF
>TRBV3-1/TRBV3-2|TRBJ2-2|16
CASSPPGRLANGELFF
>TRBV9|TRBJ2-2|14
CASSATRDTGELFF
>TRBV7-3|TRBJ2-1|13
CASSYIAADEQFF
>TRBV11-2|TRBJ2-1|18
CASSLDWPAGGPLDEQFF
>TRBV7-8|TRBJ1-1|13
CASSLGENTEAFF
>TRBV29-1|TRBJ1-2|13
CSVGGGTNYGYTF
>TRBV7-2|TRBJ2-3|13
CASRLLASDTQYF
>TRBV5-1|TRBJ1-2|13
CASRAGGDDGYTF
>TRBV7-9|TRBJ1-1|12
CASSTGNTEAFF
>TRBV5-1|TRBJ1-5|16
CASSLGTGISNQPQHF
>TRBV11-3|TRBJ2-1|15
CASSPGGTSYNEQFF
>TRBV10-3|TRBJ2-5|14
CAISEGLTLETQYF
>TRBV29-1|TRBJ1-1|14
CSAPRGTGKTEAFF
>TRBV2|TRBJ2-2|17
CASSSHGGIAGGGELFF
>TRBV7-3|TRBJ1-1|16
CASSLEGVSPNTEAFF
>TRBV10-1|TRBJ2-1|15
CASSEWVGAGNEQFF
>TRBV4-1|TRBJ2-1|17
CASSQDSELAGAGEQFF
>TRBV12-3/TRBV12-4|TRBJ1-5|12
CASRASNQPQHF
>TRBV29-1|TRBJ2-5|13
CSVEVSSAETQYF
>TRBV7-8|TRBJ2-3|15
CASSPLRTDTDTQYF
>TRBV3-1/TRBV3-2|TRBJ2-7|16
CASSQEVAGGRIEQYF